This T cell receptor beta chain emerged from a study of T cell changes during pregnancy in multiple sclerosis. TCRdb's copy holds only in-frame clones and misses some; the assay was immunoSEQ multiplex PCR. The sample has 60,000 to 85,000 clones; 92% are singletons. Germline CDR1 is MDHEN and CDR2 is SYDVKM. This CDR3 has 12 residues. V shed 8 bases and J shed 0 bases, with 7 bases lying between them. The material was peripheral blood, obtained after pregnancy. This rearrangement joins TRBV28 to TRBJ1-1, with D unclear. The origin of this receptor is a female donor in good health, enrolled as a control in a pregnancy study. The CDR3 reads CASRVMNTEAFF. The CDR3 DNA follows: TGTGCCAGCCGAGTCATGAACACTGAAGCTTTCTTT.